One sample yielded the 13 T cell receptor beta chains listed below, sequenced in a study of read filtering for tumor transcriptome and immune sequencing. Molecular barcoded adaptors covering alpha/delta and beta/gamma chains were used on 400 ng RNA. TCRdb passed the reads through MiXCR, listing each CDR3 protein once. Here the sample spans under 30,000 distinct CDR3 sequences, about 22% being singletons. Sequencing was done on a sample of a population of CD138-negative cells sorted from bone marrow. Source of these receptors: a donor aged 40 or over with multiple myeloma.

Remarks on this clonotype: This may stem from a read error, because a much larger clone lies one nucleotide away. The chain links TRBV5-1 to TRBJ1-5, with D maybe TRBD1 (5 bases). CDR3 length: 15 residues. The germline V gene has CDR1 SGHRS and CDR2 YFSETQ. V was shortened by 5 bases and J by 0 bases, with 12 bases between the two germline ends. The DNA for the CDR3 is TGCGCCAGCAGACGGGACGGTAATAGCAATCAGCCCCAGCATTTT. Amino acid sequence: CASRRDGNSNQPQHF.

This clonotype was counted only a few times. The V and J genes are TRBV12-3 or TRBV12-4 and TRBJ2-7; TRBD2 matches at 12 bases. The CDR3 runs 14 residues. With 5 bases clipped from V and 7 bases from J, the junction kept 6 bases outside the gene matches. The CDR3 loop is CASSVLAGGLEQYF. The CDR3 DNA is TGTGCCAGCAGTGTCCTAGCGGGGGGGCTGGAGCAGTACTTC.

This clonotype occurred a few times. The chain combines TRBV7-2 with TRBJ2-3; D might be TRBD2 (6 bases). This CDR3 comprises 18 residues. The V end lost 4 bases, the J end lost 2 bases, and 22 bases lay between the germline ends. Germline CDR1 is SGHTA and CDR2 is FQGNSA. The CDR3 DNA is TGTGCCAGCAGCTGGAAAGGCGGGACCGCCCTTAACACAGATACGCAGTATTTT. Its translation: CASSWKGGTALNTDTQYF.

This clonotype was seen many times. V and J are TRBV29-1 and TRBJ2-7; 7 nucleotides align to TRBD2. The ends lost 6 bases at V and 2 bases at J; junction bases unmatched: 4. Per the germline V gene, CDR1 is SQVTM and CDR2 is ANQGSEA. The CDR3 runs 12 residues. The CDR3 bases are TGCAGCGTCCGGGGGGAAACCTACGAGCAGTACTTC. Its protein product is CSVRGETYEQYF.

By share, this clonotype ranks as medium-sized. This rearrangement joins TRBV30 to TRBJ1-1; TRBD1 agrees at 7 bases. Losses at the gene ends were 4 bases for V and 0 bases for J; bases not matched to a gene: 5. CDR3 length equals 14 residues. Germline assignment: CDR1 GTSNPN and CDR2 SVGIG (reference sequence). Written as DNA, the CDR3 is TGTGCCTGGACTCGGGACAGCTTGAACACTGAAGCTTTCTTT. Amino acid sequence: CAWTRDSLNTEAFF.

The rearrangement links TRBV7-2 to TRBJ2-3; 11 nucleotides match TRBD2. Trimming cost V 4 bases and J 4 bases; bases outside gene matches: 7. The germline CDR1 and CDR2 sequences are SGHTA and FQGNSA. The CDR3 loop spans 16 amino acids. In DNA, the CDR3 is TGTGCCAGCAGCTCTAGCGGGGGGTTTGGAGCAGATACGCAGTATTTT. Translating gives CASSSSGGFGADTQYF.

This chain connects TRBV5-4 to TRBJ2-1, with D tentatively TRBD2 (5 bases). The germline V and J ends were trimmed by 1 base and 1 base, with 6 bases remaining between them. The CDR3 extends over 14 amino acids. The germline V gene encodes CDR1 SGHNT and CDR2 YYREEE (reference sequence). This chain's CDR3 is CASSLSGSYNEQFF. The CDR3 nucleotides are TGTGCCAGCAGCTTGAGCGGTTCCTACAATGAGCAGTTCTTC.

V and J are TRBV5-1 and TRBJ1-4; D is possibly TRBD1 (6 bases). This CDR3 has 16 amino acids. The V gene's germline CDR1 is SGHRS and CDR2 YFSETQ. V lost 1 base and J lost 0, with 10 bases in between. CDR3 loop: CASSLPTGATNEKLFF. The CDR3 DNA follows: TGCGCCAGCAGCTTGCCGACAGGTGCAACTAATGAAAAACTGTTTTTT. The variable domain in full, with the rest retrieved from reference TRBV5-1 and TRBJ1-4, is KAGVTQTPRYLIKTRGQQVTLSCSPISGHRSVSWYQQTPGQGLQFLFEYFSETQRNKGNFPGRFSGRQFSNSRSEMNVSTLELGDSALYLCASSLPTGATNEKLFFGSGTQLSVL.

This clonotype was recorded at least ten times. The chain combines TRBV6-5 with TRBJ2-1, with TRBD1 matching over 8 bases. J gave up 1 base and V 5 bases, and 4 bases lay outside the gene matches. CDR3 length equals 15 residues. The V gene's germline CDR1 is MNHEY and CDR2 SVGAGI. The CDR3, as DNA: TGTGCCAGCAGTCGCGGACAGGGATCCTACAATGAGCAGTTCTTC. It translates to CASSRGQGSYNEQFF.

In this sample, this clonotype turned up many times. The chain joins TRBV20-1 to TRBJ1-4; 7 nucleotides agree with TRBD1. J gave up 7 bases and V 5 bases, and 10 bases lay outside the gene matches. CDR3 length: 14 amino acids. Germline V gene lookup returns CDR1 DFQATT and CDR2 SNEGSKA (reference sequence). The DNA for the CDR3 is TGCAGTGCTGTTGACAGGGCAAGGGGTGAAAAACTGTTTTTT. It specifies CSAVDRARGEKLFF.

This clonotype has a count of ten or more. V and J are TRBV11-2 and TRBJ1-1, with D maybe TRBD1 (6 bases). The CDR3 extends over 12 amino acids. The germline gives CDR1 SGHAT, CDR2 FQNNGV. V was pared by 10 bases and J by 4 bases, with 13 bases between. DNA of the CDR3: TGTGCCACCTCAACAGGGTCCACTGAAGCTTTCTTT. Translation gives CATSTGSTEAFF.

Ten or more counts support this clonotype. The chain joins TRBV14 to TRBJ2-1, with 9 bases that match TRBD2. Per the germline V gene, CDR1 is SGHDN and CDR2 is FVKESK. The CDR3 has 16 residues. V trimming: 4 bases; J trimming: 6 bases; junction bases outside the gene matches: 10. CDR3 sequence reads: CASSLWRRGGSNEQFF. The CDR3 DNA reads as TGTGCCAGCAGCCTCTGGAGGCGGGGGGGCAGCAATGAGCAGTTCTTC.

This chain joins TRBV2 and TRBJ2-5; a weak D match, TRBD1 (5 bases). Germline V gives CDR1 SNHLY, CDR2 FYNNEI. This CDR3 spans 12 amino acids. The V end lost 5 bases, the J end lost 2 bases, and 6 bases lay between the germline ends. The CDR3 loop reads CASSPGQETQYF. The CDR3 DNA reads TGTGCCAGCAGTCCAGGGCAAGAGACCCAGTACTTC.